The TCR beta chain under discussion was sequenced for a study of shared T cell receptors in the human thymus. Method: immunoSEQ multiplex PCR; TCRdb's copy keeps in-frame clones and lacks some. This table has 720,000 or so clones, 70% to 90% appearing once. The germline V gene encodes CDR1 SGDLS and CDR2 YYNGEE. Trimming removed 3 bases from V and 2 bases from J; junction bases left unmatched: 8. The CDR3 is 17 residues long. These data are also associated with another study on human thymus T cells. In that study: Unrelated individuals had highly overlapping thymic repertoires, as reported in related research.

The sequencing sample was made of thymocytes. This chain joins TRBV9 and TRBJ2-3; 11 positions match TRBD2. The TCR comes from a girl less than two years old with a congenital heart defect. The DNA for the CDR3 is TGTGCCAGCAGCGCGAAACGACTAGCGGGGTCCACAGATACGCAGTATTTT. As protein: CASSAKRLAGSTDTQYF.